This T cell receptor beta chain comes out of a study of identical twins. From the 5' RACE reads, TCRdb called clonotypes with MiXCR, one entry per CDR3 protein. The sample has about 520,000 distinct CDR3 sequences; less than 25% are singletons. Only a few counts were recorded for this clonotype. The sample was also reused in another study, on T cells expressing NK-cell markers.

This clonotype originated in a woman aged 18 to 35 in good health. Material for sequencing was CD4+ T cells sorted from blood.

The CDR3 sequence is CSARPPTVVTKNIQYF. For the CDR3, the DNA is TGCAGTGCTAGACCCCCCACCGTCGTAACCAAAAACATTCAGTACTTC. The chain links TRBV20-1 to TRBJ2-4; no clear D gene. In germline, CDR1 is DFQATT, CDR2 SNEGSKA (reference sequence). This CDR3 contains 16 residues. Trimming removed 2 bases at V and 2 bases at J, with 16 bases between.